This section outlines one TCR beta chain sequence together with its context. Its antigen is unknown. No base-level quality is on record; no much larger clone is a single base apart. The germline V gene encodes CDR1 SGHDN and CDR2 FVKESK. V sheds 0 bases and J sheds 6 bases, leaving 8 bases between their ends. The CDR3 holds 14 amino acids from the cysteine to the phenylalanine. The sequence is cut down to CDR3 DNA, 42 bases in frame from base 1. TCRbeta CDR3 regions were amplified from genomic DNA using the immunoSEQ Assay, a bias-controlled multiplex PCR. On the study's bioinformatics: Within the assay, amplification of reference gene primers was used to estimate how many nucleated cells each sample contained. To quantify the absolute abundance of each unique TCRbeta CDR3 rearrangement, sequence reads were collapsed and filtered. For each sample, productive Simpson clonality was calculated as the square root of Simpson's diversity index over productive rearrangements. TCRdb retrieved this table from immuneACCESS and kept in-frame rearrangements only. Not all clones are present; in checked studies, unresolved V genes account for under half, and no reason is known for the remainder. V and J calls plus clone size are reproduced from that table; the DNA served to infer D and trimming. Here the sample has approximately 250,000 clones; approximately 79% occur a single time. The top ten clones comprise over 4% of the sample.

The sample originates from a study of blood T cell repertoires in COVID-19 (dated by TCRdb to the early 2020s). Regarding the study in general: Collaborator samples came from the United States, Italy and Spain and covered acute and convalescent phases of COVID-19. The prospective study material was composed of cDNA or gDNA derived from T cells, B-cell-depleted T cells, or PBMCs. The dataset comprised deeply sampled blood TCRbeta repertoires from subjects exposed to, actively infected with, or recovered from COVID-19. The repertoires were made available in a free public database intended to serve as a resource for research on the immune response to SARS-CoV-2. The samples were drawn from two sources: the first 160 participants of the ongoing ImmuneRACE study, and fewer than 1,500 subjects contributed by 6 global collaborators. The sample metadata nearly always contained a de-identified subject ID, COVID-19 status, age in years and sex. Where available, HLA class I and class II types were taken from metadata supplied by the sample provider and were not determined by assay-based typing.

What the research found in general, with its limitations: The quantity of clinical and demographic metadata differed by source and by participant and was supplied without curation.

Enrolling through a virtual design, the prospective study's participants ranged in age from roughly 18 to 90 years and lived across 20 to 25 United States geographic areas. In the prospective study, cohorts were assigned on the basis of participant-reported clinical history obtained from a screening survey and a study questionnaire. In the prospective study, mobile phlebotomists collected whole blood, serum and a nasopharyngeal or oropharyngeal swab from each participant. Prospective study participants could optionally give additional blood draws and questionnaires over an approximately 2-month period. Blood samples from the prospective study were shipped frozen or at room temperature prior to DNA extraction.

The sequence was obtained from a man aged 25 to 40 with acute COVID-19. The rearrangement combines TRBV14 with TRBJ2-2; the D gene identity is not certain. Sample: PBMCs or T cells enriched from blood (not recorded which). The CDR3 region: CASSQDSVAGELFF. The sequence in DNA is TGTGCCAGCAGCCAAGATAGTGTCGCCGGGGAGCTGTTTTTT.